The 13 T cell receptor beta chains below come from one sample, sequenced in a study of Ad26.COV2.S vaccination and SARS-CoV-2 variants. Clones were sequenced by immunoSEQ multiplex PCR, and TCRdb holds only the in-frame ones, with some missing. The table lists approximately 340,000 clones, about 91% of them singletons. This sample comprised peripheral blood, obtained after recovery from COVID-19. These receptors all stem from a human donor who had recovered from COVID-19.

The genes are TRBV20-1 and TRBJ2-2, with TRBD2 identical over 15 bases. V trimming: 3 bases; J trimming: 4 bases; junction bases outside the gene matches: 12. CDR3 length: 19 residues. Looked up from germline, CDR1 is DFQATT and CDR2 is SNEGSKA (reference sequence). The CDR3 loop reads CSASRGLAGGPGGTGELFF. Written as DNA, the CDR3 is TGCAGTGCTAGTAGGGGACTAGCGGGGGGCCCGGGGGGCACCGGGGAGCTGTTTTTT.

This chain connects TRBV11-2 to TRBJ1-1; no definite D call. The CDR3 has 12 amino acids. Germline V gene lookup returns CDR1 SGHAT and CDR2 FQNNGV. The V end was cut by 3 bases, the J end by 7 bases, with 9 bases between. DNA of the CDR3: TGTGCCAGCAGCTTGACCGGGGTTGAAGCTTTCTTT. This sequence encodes CASSLTGVEAFF.

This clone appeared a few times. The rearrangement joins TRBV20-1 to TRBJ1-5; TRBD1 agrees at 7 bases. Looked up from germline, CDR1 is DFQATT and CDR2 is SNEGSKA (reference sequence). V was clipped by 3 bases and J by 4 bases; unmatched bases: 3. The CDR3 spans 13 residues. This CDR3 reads CSASGDSNQPQHF. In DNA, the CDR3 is TGCAGTGCTAGTGGGGACAGTAATCAGCCCCAGCATTTT.

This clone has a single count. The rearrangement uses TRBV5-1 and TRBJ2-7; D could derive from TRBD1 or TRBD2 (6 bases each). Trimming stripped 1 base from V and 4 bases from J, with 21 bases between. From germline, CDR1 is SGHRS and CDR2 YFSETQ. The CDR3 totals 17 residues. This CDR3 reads CASSLSGAHPRNYEQYF. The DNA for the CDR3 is TGCGCCAGCAGCTTGTCGGGGGCCCACCCACGGAATTACGAGCAGTACTTC.

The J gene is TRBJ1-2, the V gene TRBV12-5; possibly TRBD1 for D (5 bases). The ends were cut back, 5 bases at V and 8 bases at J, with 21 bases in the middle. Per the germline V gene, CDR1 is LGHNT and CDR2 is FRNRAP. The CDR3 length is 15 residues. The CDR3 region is CASGGETALIMGYTF. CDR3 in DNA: TGTGCTAGTGGTGGAGAGACAGCATTAATTATGGGCTACACCTTC.

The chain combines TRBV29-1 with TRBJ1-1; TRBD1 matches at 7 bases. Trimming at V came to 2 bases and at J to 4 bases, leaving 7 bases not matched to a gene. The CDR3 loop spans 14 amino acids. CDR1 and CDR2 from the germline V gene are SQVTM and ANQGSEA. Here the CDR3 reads CSVEISQGVTEAFF. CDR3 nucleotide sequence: TGCAGCGTTGAAATTTCCCAGGGGGTCACTGAAGCTTTCTTT.

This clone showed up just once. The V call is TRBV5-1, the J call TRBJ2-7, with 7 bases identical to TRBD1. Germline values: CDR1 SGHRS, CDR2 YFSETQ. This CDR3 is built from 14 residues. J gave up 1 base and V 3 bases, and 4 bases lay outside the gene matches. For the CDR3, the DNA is TGCGCCAGCAGCTCGACAGGGTTTTCCTACGAGCAGTACTTC. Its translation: CASSSTGFSYEQYF. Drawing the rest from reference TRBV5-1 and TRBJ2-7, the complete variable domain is KAGVTQTPRYLIKTRGQQVTLSCSPISGHRSVSWYQQTPGQGLQFLFEYFSETQRNKGNFPGRFSGRQFSNSRSEMNVSTLELGDSALYLCASSSTGFSYEQYFGPGTRLTVT.

CDR3 amino acids: CASSFHGGLMNTEAFF. The DNA for the CDR3 is TGTGCCAGCAGCTTCCACGGGGGGCTAATGAACACTGAAGCTTTCTTT. This chain uses TRBV21-1 with TRBJ1-1. TRBV21-1 is described as a pseudogene. The CDR3 covers 16 residues.

CDR3 nucleotide sequence: TGCGCCAGCAGCCCGAATCCCGCGGGGGGACGTGGGACCCAGTACTTC. It encodes CASSPNPAGGRGTQYF. V is TRBV5-1 and J is TRBJ2-5; 8 bases match TRBD2. Germline V lookup: CDR1 SGHRS, CDR2 YFSETQ. V lost 4 bases, J lost 7 bases, and 15 bases stayed unmatched. The CDR3 totals 16 residues.

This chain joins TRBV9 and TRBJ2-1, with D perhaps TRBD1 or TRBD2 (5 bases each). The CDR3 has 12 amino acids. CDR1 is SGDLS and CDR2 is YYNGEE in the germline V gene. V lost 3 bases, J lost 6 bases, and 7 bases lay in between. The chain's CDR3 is CASSAGGNEQFF. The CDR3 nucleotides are TGTGCCAGCAGCGCTGGGGGCAATGAGCAGTTCTTC. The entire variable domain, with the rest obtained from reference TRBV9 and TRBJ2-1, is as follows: DSGVTQTPKHLITATGQRVTLRCSPRSGDLSVYWYQQSLDQGLQFLIQYYNGEERAKGNILERFSAQQFPDLHSELNLSSLELGDSALYFCASSAGGNEQFFGPGTRLTVL.

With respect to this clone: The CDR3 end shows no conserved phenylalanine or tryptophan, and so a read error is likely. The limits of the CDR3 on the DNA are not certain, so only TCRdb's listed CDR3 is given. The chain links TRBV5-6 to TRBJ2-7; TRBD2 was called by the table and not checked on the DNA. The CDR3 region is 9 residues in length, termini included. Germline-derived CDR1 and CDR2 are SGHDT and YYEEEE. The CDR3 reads CASTPSLRS.

CDR3 bases: TGTGCCAGCAGCTTGTCCGGAGACTATGGCTACACCTTC. Translation gives CASSLSGDYGYTF. The chain combines TRBV5-4 with TRBJ1-2; D is unresolved. The CDR3 is made up of 13 amino acids. Per germline, CDR1 SGHNT and CDR2 YYREEE (reference sequence). V shed 1 base and J shed 3 bases, with 7 bases lying between them.

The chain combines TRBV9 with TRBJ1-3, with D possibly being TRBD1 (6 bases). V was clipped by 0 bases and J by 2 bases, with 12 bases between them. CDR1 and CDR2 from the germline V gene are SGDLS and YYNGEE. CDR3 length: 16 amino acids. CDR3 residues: CASSVVGATPGNTIYF. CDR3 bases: TGTGCCAGCAGCGTAGTGGGGGCGACCCCTGGAAACACCATATATTTT.